One T cell receptor beta chain is described in this entry. Which antigen it targets is not known. Qualities for individual bases were not recorded, and no much larger clone is one base off. Synthetic TCR analog templates were spiked into each PCR so that absolute template abundance could be estimated from read counts. The immunoSEQ assay used bias-controlled V and J gene primers to amplify TCRbeta CDR3 regions from genomic DNA. Sequencing of rearranged TCRbeta segments was performed at approximately 20X coverage. In the authors' own workflow: Clustering was used to correct sequencing errors, and CDR3s were annotated against IMGT so that V, D and J genes could be assigned. Downstream analyses used only productive TCRbeta rearrangements, leaving out any out-of-frame or stop-codon sequences. Clonality was calculated as one minus the Shannon entropy normalized by the log of the number of unique productive sequences. Clones differing between time points or between blood and tumor were identified using Fisher's exact test with Benjamini-Hochberg correction, with an adjusted p below 0.01 applied as the threshold. This is the immuneACCESS table as TCRdb keeps it, with only in-frame sequences that have V and J called. A part of the clones is gone; compared with another copy, unresolved V genes explain less than half, and the rest is unexplained. V and J calls and clone size are given by that table; D and trimming were obtained from the DNA. The sample table records 25,000 to 30,000 clones; about 89% of these occur just once. The ten largest account for under 3.5% of the sample.

The data were obtained in a study of PD-L1 blockade in urothelial cancer (dated by TCRdb to the late 2010s). For the wider study: Every patient began therapy in 2014 and was given atezolizumab 1,200 mg intravenously every 3 weeks. About 85% of the 29 patients were males with bladder-origin urothelial cancer, and about 65% of the 29 reported a prior smoking history. Patients had an ECOG performance status of 0 or 1 and had received between 0 and 3 prior chemotherapy regimens. Blood samples were analyzed at two time points: 3 weeks after treatment start (second dose) and 6 weeks after treatment start. Blood samples gave a median of approximately 150,000 T cells and tens of thousands of unique TCRs, with a median clonality of 0.080. The study, an exploratory multi-omic analysis, examined somatic, immune and clinical correlates of response to PD-L1 blockade with atezolizumab in urothelial cancer. Pretreatment tumor samples, along with matched peripheral blood serially collected before and after atezolizumab treatment, were subjected to TCR sequencing. Durable clinical benefit was defined as a progression-free survival longer than 6 months, and TCR features were additionally tested against progression-free survival and overall survival. In the same patients, pretreatment tumors underwent whole exome sequencing and RNA sequencing in addition to TCR sequencing. Nine patients reached durable clinical benefit, while 20 patients did not. Pretreatment blood TCR-seq was available for about 27 patients, at least one posttreatment blood collection was obtained for some 25 patients, and tumor TCR-seq was available for some 25 patients. Results and caveats for the whole study, not just this receptor: Greater expansion of tumor-associated TCR clones in peripheral blood 3 weeks after the start of treatment was observed in patients with durable benefit (n ≈ 20, p = 0.022). Small sample size (n ≈ 30) and many exploratory analyses mean the results are intended to be hypothesis-generating. Improved progression-free and overall survival was associated with having pretreatment peripheral blood TCR clonality below the median.

The junction carries 10 bases between V and J, which are trimmed by 5 bases and 5 bases respectively. CDR1 and CDR2 are read off the germline V gene (reference sequence) as GTSNPN and SVGIG. Inclusive of the bounding cysteine and phenylalanine, the CDR3 is 11 residues long. Only CDR3 DNA remains: 33 bases, in frame from the first base. A cohort of roughly 30 patients with locally advanced or metastatic urothelial carcinoma, treated at Memorial Sloan Kettering on a trial protocol, was included. Peripheral blood mononuclear cells were collected pretreatment and during treatment, at between 1 and 8 total time points per patient. The Qiagen DNeasy Blood extraction kit was used to purify genomic DNA from total PBMCs and tumor samples. PBMCs were collected pretreatment and during treatment, and were isolated and stored as previously described.

This clonotype was obtained from a man aged 50-60 years with urothelial cancer. Sequencing used PBMCs, obtained around atezolizumab (anti-PD-L1) treatment. This chain is built from TRBV30 and TRBJ2-7; no confident D gene assignment can be made. The CDR3 amino acid sequence is: CAWQSGDEQYF. The DNA sequence is given as TGTGCCTGGCAGTCTGGAGACGAGCAGTACTTC.